This entry is about one T cell receptor (beta chain). No antigen is known for it. The germline V and J ends were trimmed by 5 bases and 9 bases, with 14 bases remaining between them. The CDR3 spans 13 residues. CDR1 is SGHTA and CDR2 is FQGNSA in the germline V gene. This sample stems from a study of T-cell reconstitution after alpha-beta-depleted transplantation in children. Study outcomes and limitations: Reportedly, alpha-beta T cells present about two months post-transplant originated from several hundred expanded clones of graft origin. By one year post-transplant, T-cell counts and diversity largely arose from T cells that were newly produced. Surviving recipient T cells and thymic progenitors underlay high day-60 TCRbeta diversity in some patients.

A TCRbeta library incorporating unique molecular identifiers was prepared. TCRdb used MiXCR to reprocess the PCR reads, holding one entry per CDR3 protein. This sample yields over 150,000 distinct CDR3 sequences, of which approximately 7% are seen a single time; just over 5.5% belongs to the top ten. V gene TRBV7-2 combines with J gene TRBJ2-1; weak D call: TRBD1 (5 bases). The receptor was derived from a boy aged 2-15 years with acute lymphoblastic leukemia, due to receive a stem cell transplant. Specimen: PBMCs, collected before TCRalphabeta/CD19-depleted stem cell transplant. CDR3 DNA sequence: TGTGCCAGCAGCCCCATATATAGGGGTGAGCAGTTCTTC. Its translation: CASSPIYRGEQFF.